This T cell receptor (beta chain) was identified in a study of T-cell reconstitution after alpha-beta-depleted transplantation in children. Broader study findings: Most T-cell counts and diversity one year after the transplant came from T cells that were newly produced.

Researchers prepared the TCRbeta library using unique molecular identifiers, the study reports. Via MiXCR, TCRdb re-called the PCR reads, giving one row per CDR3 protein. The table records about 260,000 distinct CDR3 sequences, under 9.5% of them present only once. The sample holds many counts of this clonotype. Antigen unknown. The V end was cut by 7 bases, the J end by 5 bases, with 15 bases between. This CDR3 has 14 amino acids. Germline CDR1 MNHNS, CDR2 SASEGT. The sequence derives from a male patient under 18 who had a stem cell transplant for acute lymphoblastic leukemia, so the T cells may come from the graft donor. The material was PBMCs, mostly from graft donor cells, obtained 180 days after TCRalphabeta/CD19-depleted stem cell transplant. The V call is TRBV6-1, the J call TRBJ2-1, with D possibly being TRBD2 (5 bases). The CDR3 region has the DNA TGTGCCAGCATGAAGGGATTGGAGGACAATGAGCAGTTCTTC. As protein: CASMKGLEDNEQFF.